Below are 10 T cell receptor beta chains sequenced from a single sample in a study of blood T cell repertoires in COVID-19. TCRdb's copy holds only in-frame clones and misses some; the assay was immunoSEQ multiplex PCR. The sample includes 73,000 or so clones, around four fifths of them seen just once. Sequencing input: peripheral blood. These receptors all stem from a man aged 45-65 years with active COVID-19.

Only one count was recorded for this clone. The rearrangement links TRBV6-1 to TRBJ1-3; D gene uncertain. The CDR3 totals 14 residues. Deletions cut 7 bases from V and 4 bases from J, with 14 bases between. Per germline, CDR1 MNHNS and CDR2 SASEGT. The CDR3 reads CASTDQSGGNTIYF. CDR3 nucleotide sequence: TGTGCCAGCACCGACCAGAGCGGGGGAAACACCATATATTTT.

The table lists this clone with a count of one. The genes are TRBV19 and TRBJ2-7; D is perhaps TRBD2 (5 bases). There are 14 residues in the CDR3. Germline loops: CDR1 LNHDA, CDR2 SQIVND (reference sequence). Trimming removed 6 bases from V and 1 base from J, with 13 bases in between. CDR3 nucleotides: TGTGCCAGTAGCCTTCGGGGAGTATCCTACGAGCAGTACTTC. Amino acid sequence: CASSLRGVSYEQYF.

The gene calls are TRBV19 and TRBJ2-4, with unresolved D. Deletions cut 3 bases from V and 6 bases from J, with 9 bases between. CDR1 is LNHDA and CDR2 is SQIVND in the germline V gene (reference sequence). The CDR3 spans 13 residues. The CDR3 loop is CASSIGPRNIQYF. The CDR3 coding sequence is TGTGCCAGTAGTATTGGGCCAAGAAACATTCAGTACTTC. Variable domain in full (rest from reference TRBV19 and TRBJ2-4): DGGITQSPKYLFRKEGQNVTLSCEQNLNHDAMYWYRQDPGQGLRLIYYSQIVNDFQKGDIAEGYSVSREKKESFPLTVTSAQKNPTAFYLCASSIGPRNIQYFGAGTRLSVL.

The chain uses TRBV27 and TRBJ1-2; D might be TRBD1 (6 bases). V lost 6 bases, J lost 0 bases, and 8 bases lay in between. This CDR3 is built from 13 residues. Germline V gene data show CDR1 as MNHEY and CDR2 as SMNVEV (reference sequence). CDR3 loop: CASRRTANYGYTF. CDR3 nucleotides: TGTGCCAGCAGGCGGACAGCTAACTATGGCTACACCTTC.

The genes are TRBV5-4 and TRBJ2-3; 7 nucleotides align to TRBD2. V lost 2 bases, J lost 0 bases, and 6 bases stayed unmatched. Per the germline V gene, CDR1 is SGHNT and CDR2 is YYREEE (reference sequence). The CDR3 length is 16 residues. CDR3: CASSFSRTRSTDTQYF. As DNA, the CDR3 is TGTGCCAGCAGCTTTAGTAGGACTAGGAGCACAGATACGCAGTATTTT. Together with reference TRBV5-4 and TRBJ2-3, the CDR3 gives the full variable domain: ETGVTQSPTHLIKTRGQQVTLRCSSQSGHNTVSWYQQALGQGPQFIFQYYREEENGRGNFPPRFSGLQFPNYSSELNVNALELDDSALYLCASSFSRTRSTDTQYFGPGTRLTVL.

The genes are TRBV5-6 and TRBJ2-7; perhaps TRBD2 as D (5 bases). The CDR3 is 13 amino acids. Per germline, CDR1 SGHDT and CDR2 YYEEEE. Trimming removed 3 bases from V and 4 bases from J, with 11 bases in between. This CDR3 is CASSSTGEYEQYF. CDR3 bases: TGTGCCAGCAGCTCCACCGGGGAATACGAGCAGTACTTC.

The chain has TRBV4-1 and TRBJ2-5; TRBD1 is a possible D gene (5 bases). Germline assignment: CDR1 MGHRA and CDR2 YSYEKL. This CDR3 region has 15 residues. The V and J ends lost 5 bases and 4 bases respectively, with 17 bases between them. The CDR3 region is CASSGRQGGVETQYF. For the CDR3, the DNA is TGCGCCAGCAGCGGACGCCAGGGCGGTGTAGAGACCCAGTACTTC.

The rearrangement joins TRBV5-5 to TRBJ1-4, with a possible D match to TRBD1 (5 bases). Trimming took off 3 bases at V and 2 bases at J, with 17 bases between the two ends. The CDR3 runs 17 residues. CDR1 and CDR2 from the germline V gene are SGHKS and YYEKEE (reference sequence). The CDR3 bases are TGTGCCAGCAGCTCCGGTACGGGGGACGGGACTAATGAAAAACTGTTTTTT. It encodes CASSSGTGDGTNEKLFF.

In its sample, this clone was seen once. The chain recombines TRBV10-2 with TRBJ2-3; 11 nucleotides align to TRBD2. J lost 1 base, V lost 4 bases, and 4 bases had no gene match. Germline CDR1 and CDR2: WSHSY and SAAADI. The CDR3 is made up of 16 amino acids. This CDR3 is CASSAKTSGGTDTQYF. The CDR3 coding sequence is TGCGCCAGCAGTGCCAAGACTAGCGGGGGCACAGATACGCAGTATTTT.

This clone was recorded a few times. The chain has TRBV6-2 or TRBV6-3 and TRBJ1-1; no definite D call. V was clipped by 4 bases and J by 3 bases, with 15 bases between them. From germline, CDR1 is MNHEY and CDR2 SVGEGT. This CDR3 comprises 15 residues. The DNA for the CDR3 is TGTGCCAGCAGTTCACCGACAACGAGGGACACTGAAGCTTTCTTT. This sequence encodes CASSSPTTRDTEAFF.